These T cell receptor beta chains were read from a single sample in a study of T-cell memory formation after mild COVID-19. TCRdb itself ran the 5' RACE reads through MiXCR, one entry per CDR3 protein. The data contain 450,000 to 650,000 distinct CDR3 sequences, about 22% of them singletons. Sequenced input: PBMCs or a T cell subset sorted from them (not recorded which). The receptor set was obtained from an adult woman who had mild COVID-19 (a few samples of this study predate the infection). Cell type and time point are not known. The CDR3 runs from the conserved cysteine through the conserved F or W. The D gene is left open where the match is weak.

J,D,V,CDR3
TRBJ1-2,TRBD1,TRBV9,CASSSQSGTGPYGYTF
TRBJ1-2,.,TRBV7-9,CASSSLFGTAGTRGYTF
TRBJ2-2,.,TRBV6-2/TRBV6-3,CASSYSGQTTGELFF
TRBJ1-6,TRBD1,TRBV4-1,CASSQIRDSNSPLHF
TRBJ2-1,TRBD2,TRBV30,CAWSSVGRTSARHF
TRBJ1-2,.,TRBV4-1,CASSQDSGRINYGYTF
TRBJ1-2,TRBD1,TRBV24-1,CATSDPGQGWGYTF
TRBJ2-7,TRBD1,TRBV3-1,CASSQDDRAEQYF
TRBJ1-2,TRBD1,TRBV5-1,CASSSEGTGYGYTF
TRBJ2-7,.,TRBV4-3,CASSQDLAGGKVYEQYF
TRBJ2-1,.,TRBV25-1,CASSLQPPDEQFF
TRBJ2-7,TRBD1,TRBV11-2,CASRSLRDRGHEQYF
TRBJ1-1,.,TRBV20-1,CSARVSGPNTEAFF
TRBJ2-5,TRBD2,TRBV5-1,CASSLAPGGRSETQYF
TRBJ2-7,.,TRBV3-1,CASSQEARFEQYF
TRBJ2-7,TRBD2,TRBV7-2,CASSATSGRAPHEQYF
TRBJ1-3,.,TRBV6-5,CASPYSGNTIYF
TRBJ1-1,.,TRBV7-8,CASSPRPGPTEAFF
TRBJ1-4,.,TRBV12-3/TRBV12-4,CASSSQVATNEKLFF
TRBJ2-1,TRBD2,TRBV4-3,CASSQDLAGGAHNEQFF
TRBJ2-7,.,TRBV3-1,CASSRRTGTYEQYF
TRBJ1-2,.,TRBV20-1,CSAPPRQGINYGYTF
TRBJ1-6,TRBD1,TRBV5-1,CASSNRGNSPLHF
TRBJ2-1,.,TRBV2,CARSGLTYNEQFF
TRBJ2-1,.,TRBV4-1,CASSQAPRDSLGDEQFF
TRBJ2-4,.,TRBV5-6,CASSLGGRGAKNIQYF
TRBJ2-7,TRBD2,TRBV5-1,CASARSGRALASYEQYF
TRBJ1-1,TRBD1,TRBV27,CASNDRVNTEAFF
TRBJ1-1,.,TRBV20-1,CSAPAMVGRKAFF
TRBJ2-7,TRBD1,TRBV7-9,CASSLLGQGGYEQYF
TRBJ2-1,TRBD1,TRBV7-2,CASSLLGTGLGEQFF
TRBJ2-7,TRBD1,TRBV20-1,CSASPSGQGYEQYF
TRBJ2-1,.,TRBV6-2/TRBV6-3,CASSYQGSYNEQFF
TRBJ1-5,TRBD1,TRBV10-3,CAISATGDGNQPQHF
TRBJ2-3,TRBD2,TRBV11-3,CASSRPRTSGSEDTQYF
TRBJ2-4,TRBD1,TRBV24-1,CATSDFPGQSIIAKNIQYF
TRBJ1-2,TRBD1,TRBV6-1,CASINRGMNYGYTF